Sequencing of this T cell receptor beta chain was carried out in a study of cytomegalovirus exposure and HLA in healthy donors. At the level of the study: The study placed about 86% of its 398 genotyped donors in the Caucasian-associated ancestry cluster. Study-wide results and limits: TRBV6-2, TRBV6-3 and some other V segments were unresolvable in 87-base-pair reads. TCR beta chains numbering about 160 were designated cytomegalovirus-associated.

By share, this clone counts as medium-sized. Antigen specificity is unknown. The V end lost 0 bases, the J end lost 2 bases, and 13 bases lay between the germline ends. Germline V gives CDR1 ENHRY, CDR2 SYGVKD. The CDR3 runs 17 residues. The PCR was carried out with 60 Vbeta primers and 13 Jbeta primers. Produced via immunoSEQ multiplex PCR; TCRdb's table is partial and in-frame only. The data show some 30,000 clones, 35% to 50% seen once. The TCR was taken from a woman aged 45-65 years in good health and CMV-seronegative. This rearrangement joins TRBV10-3 to TRBJ2-2; D is uncertain. Sequencing was carried out using PBMCs. The DNA of the CDR3 is TGTGCCATCAGTGAGTCGGTTCTGTCGCTAAACACCGGGGAGCTGTTTTTT. This encodes CAISESVLSLNTGELFF.